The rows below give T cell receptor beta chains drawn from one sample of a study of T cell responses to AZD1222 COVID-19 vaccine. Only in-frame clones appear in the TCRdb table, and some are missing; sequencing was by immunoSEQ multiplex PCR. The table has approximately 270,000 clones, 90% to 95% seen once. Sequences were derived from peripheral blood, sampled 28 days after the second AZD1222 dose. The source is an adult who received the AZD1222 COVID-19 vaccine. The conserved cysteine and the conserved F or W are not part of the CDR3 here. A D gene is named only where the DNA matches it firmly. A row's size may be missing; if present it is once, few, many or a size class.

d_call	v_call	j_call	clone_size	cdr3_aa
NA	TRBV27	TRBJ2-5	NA	ASSLEETQY
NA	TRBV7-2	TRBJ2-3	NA	ASSFGAQLRTDTQY
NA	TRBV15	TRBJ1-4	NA	ATSRDGEGEKLF
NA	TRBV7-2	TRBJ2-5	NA	ASSQGPSGETQY
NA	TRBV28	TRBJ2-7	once	ASSFRGDSSPY
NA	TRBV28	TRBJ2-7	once	ASSLDSYYEQY
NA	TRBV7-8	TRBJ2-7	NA	ASSLVGGYEQY
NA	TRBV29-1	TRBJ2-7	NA	SVGTSREQY
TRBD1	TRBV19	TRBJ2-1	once	ASSTRDSYYNEQF
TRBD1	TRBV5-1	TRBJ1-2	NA	ASSLGQGDGYT
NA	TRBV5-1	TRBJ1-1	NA	ASSLGRRTGTEAF
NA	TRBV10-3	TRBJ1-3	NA	AISESQGSGNTIY
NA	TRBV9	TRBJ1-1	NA	ASSVDLGSPHMNTEAF
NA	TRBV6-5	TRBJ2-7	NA	ASSPAGRSEQY
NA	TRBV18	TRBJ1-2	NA	ASSPNRDGYT
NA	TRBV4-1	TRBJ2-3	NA	ASSQDPGGFADTQY
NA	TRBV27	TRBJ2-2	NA	ASRPSGVHTGELF
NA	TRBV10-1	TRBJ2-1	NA	ASSESLIGFGQF
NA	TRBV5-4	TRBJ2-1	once	ASSPGEGEQF
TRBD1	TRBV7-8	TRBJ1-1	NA	ASSGTGRGTEAF
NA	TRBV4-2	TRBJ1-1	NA	ASSRSRVSREGTEAF
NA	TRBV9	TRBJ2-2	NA	ASSLGGSGSGELF
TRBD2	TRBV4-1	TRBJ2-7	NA	ASSQGEGYSYEQY
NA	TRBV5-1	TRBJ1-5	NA	ASSPDGNQPQH
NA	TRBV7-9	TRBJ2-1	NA	ASSLTGSAPRYNEQF
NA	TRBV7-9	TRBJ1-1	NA	ASSLDRPEAF
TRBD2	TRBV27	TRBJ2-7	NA	ASTLAGGPYEQY
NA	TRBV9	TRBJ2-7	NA	ASSVAQGYEQY
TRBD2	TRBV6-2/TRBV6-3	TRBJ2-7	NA	ASSYGLGQEARGYNSYEQY
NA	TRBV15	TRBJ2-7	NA	ATSRETGEQY
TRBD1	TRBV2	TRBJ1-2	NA	ASSEERDRGNYGYT
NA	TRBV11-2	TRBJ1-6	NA	ASSLWSGNTYNSPLH
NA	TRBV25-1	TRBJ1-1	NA	ASSALGANTEAF
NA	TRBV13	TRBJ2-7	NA	ASSPGSYEQY
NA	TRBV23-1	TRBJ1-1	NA	ASSQSWQGAEAF
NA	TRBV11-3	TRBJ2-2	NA	ASSLNNRGELF
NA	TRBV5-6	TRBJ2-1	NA	ASSFNNEQF
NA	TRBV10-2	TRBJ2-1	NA	ASRGLGSSSYNEQF
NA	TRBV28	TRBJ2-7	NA	ASSPRVGQY
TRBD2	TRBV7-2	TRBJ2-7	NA	ASSGALAGYEQY
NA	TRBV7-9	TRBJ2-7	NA	ASTKEGGRTYEQY
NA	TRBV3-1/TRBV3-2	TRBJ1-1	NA	ASSQVERAEAF
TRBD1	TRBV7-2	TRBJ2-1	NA	ASSNRGSVYEQF
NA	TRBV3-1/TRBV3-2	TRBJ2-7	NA	ASSQFQGPYEQY
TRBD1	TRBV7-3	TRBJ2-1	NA	ASSPQGGRNNEQF
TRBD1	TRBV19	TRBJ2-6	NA	ASSPQGAGANVLT
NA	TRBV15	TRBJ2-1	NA	ATSRDLGVSYNEQF
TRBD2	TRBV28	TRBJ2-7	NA	ASSSPPPLTSGIYEQY
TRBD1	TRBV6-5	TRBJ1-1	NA	ASRSWDRNTEAF
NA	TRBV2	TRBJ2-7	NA	AIGPGEDEQY
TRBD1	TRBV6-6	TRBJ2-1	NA	ASGESDRAYNEQF
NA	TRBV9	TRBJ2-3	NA	ASSVEASTNTQY
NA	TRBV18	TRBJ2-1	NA	ASSPVNLYNEQF
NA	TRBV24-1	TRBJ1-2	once	ATGHDYGYT
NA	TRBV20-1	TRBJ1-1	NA	SASPNTEAF
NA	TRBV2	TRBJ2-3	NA	ASRRNPGVDTQY
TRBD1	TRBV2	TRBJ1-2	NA	ASKFGQGNYGYT
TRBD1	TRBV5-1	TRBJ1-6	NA	ASSQGQVASPLH
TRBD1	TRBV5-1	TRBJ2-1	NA	ASSQHHRGPSSYNEQF
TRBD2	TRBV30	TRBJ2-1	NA	AWSVGLAWNEQF